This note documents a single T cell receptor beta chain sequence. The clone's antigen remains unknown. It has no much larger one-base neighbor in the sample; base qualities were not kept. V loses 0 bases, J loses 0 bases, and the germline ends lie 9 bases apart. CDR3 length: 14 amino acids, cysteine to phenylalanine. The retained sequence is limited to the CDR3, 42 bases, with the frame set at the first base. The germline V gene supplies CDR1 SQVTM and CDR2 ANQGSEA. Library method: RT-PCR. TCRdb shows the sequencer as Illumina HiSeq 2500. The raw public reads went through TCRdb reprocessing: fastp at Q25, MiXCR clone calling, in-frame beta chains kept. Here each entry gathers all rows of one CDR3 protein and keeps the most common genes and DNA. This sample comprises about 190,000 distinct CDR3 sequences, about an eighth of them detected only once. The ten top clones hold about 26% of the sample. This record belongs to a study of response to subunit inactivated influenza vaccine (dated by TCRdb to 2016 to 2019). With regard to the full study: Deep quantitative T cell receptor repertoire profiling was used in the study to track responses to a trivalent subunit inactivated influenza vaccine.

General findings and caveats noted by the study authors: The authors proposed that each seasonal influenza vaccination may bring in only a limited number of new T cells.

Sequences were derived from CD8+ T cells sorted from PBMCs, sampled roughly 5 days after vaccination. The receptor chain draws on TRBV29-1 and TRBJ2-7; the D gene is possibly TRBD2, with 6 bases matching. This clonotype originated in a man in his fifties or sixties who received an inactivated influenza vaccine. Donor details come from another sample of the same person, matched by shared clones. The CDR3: CSVEDPGSSYEQYF. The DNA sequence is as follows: TGCAGCGTTGAAGATCCCGGGAGCTCCTACGAGCAGTACTTC.